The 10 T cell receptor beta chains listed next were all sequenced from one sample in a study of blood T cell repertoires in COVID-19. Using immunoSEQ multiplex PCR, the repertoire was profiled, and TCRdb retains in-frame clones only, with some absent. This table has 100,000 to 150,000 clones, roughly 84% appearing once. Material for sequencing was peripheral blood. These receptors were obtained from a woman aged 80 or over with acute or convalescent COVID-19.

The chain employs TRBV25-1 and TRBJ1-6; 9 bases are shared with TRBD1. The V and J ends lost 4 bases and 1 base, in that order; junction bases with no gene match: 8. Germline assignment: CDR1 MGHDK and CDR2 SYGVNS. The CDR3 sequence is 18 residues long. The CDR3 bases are TGTGCCAGCAGTGCTGGGTGGGGACAGGGATCCTATAATTCACCCCTCCACTTT. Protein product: CASSAGWGQGSYNSPLHF.

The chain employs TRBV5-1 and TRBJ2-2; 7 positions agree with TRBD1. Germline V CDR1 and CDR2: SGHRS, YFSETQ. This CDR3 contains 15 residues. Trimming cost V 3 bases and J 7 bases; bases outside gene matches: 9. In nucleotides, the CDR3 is TGCGCCAGCAGCTCACCCGACAGGGCGGGCGGGGAGCTGTTTTTT. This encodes CASSSPDRAGGELFF.

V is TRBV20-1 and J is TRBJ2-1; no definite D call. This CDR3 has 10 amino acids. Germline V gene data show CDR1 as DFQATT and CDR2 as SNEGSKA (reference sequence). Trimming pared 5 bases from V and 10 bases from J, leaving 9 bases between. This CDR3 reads CSAVVREQFF. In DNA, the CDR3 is TGCAGTGCTGTAGTTAGAGAGCAGTTCTTC.

The CDR3 bases are TGCAGTGCTAGTACAGCCTTTGAGACCCAGTACTTC. Protein product: CSASTAFETQYF. The V and J genes are TRBV20-1 and TRBJ2-5, with D hard to call. Germline CDR1 DFQATT, CDR2 SNEGSKA (reference sequence). The CDR3 has 12 residues. Trimming left V 3 bases short and J 5 bases short, with 10 bases between.

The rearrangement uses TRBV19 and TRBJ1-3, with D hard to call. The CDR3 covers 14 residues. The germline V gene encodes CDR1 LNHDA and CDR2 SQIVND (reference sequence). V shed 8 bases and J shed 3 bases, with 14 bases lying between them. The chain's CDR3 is CASATWFGGNTIYF. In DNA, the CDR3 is TGTGCCAGTGCGACATGGTTTGGTGGAAACACCATATATTTT.

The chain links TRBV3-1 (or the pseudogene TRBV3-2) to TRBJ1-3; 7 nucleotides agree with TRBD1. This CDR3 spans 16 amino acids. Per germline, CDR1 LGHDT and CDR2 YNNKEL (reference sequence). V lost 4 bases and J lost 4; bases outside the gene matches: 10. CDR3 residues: CASSPYGQAAGNTIYF. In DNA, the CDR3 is TGTGCCAGCAGCCCTTACGGACAGGCAGCAGGAAACACCATATATTTT.

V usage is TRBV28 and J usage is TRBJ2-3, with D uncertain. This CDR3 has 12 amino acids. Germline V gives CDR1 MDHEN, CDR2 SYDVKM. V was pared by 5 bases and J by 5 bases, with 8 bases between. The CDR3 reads CASSTHGDTQYF. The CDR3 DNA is TGTGCCAGCAGTACACATGGAGATACGCAGTATTTT.

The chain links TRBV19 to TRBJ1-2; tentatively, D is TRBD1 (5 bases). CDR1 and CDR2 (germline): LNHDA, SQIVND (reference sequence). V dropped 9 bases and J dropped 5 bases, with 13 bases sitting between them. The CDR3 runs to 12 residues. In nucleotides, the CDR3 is TGTGCCAGCTCCAGGGCAACTTATGGCTACACCTTC. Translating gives CASSRATYGYTF. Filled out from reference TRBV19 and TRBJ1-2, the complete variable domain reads DGGITQSPKYLFRKEGQNVTLSCEQNLNHDAMYWYRQDPGQGLRLIYYSQIVNDFQKGDIAEGYSVSREKKESFPLTVTSAQKNPTAFYLCASSRATYGYTFGSGTRLTVV.

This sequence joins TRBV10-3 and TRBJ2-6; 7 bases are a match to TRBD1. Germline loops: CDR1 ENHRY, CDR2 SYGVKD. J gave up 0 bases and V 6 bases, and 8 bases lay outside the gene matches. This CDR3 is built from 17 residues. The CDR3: CAIRGDRDFSGANVLTF. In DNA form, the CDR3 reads TGTGCCATCAGGGGGGACAGAGACTTCTCTGGGGCCAACGTCCTGACTTTC.

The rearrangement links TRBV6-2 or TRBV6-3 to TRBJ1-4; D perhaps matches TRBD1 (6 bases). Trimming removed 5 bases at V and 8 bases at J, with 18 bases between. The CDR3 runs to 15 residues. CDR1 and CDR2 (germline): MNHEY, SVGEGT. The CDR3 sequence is CASSRRAPQGEKLFF. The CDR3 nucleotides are TGTGCCAGCAGTCGCCGGGCCCCCCAGGGGGAAAAACTGTTTTTT.